The sample holds a few counts of the clone carrying this T cell receptor (beta chain). Antigen unknown. It was with 60 Vbeta and 13 Jbeta primers that the PCR ran. Generated by immunoSEQ multiplex PCR, the TCRdb table keeps only in-frame clones and is missing some. This table holds tens of thousands of clones, approximately 80% found once. This sample was taken from a study of cytomegalovirus exposure and HLA in healthy donors. Study as a whole: An earlier analysis found roughly 100 million unique TCR beta sequences from approximately 190 million T cells.

The CDR3 runs 15 residues. J gave up 3 bases and V 7 bases, and 8 bases lay outside the gene matches. CDR1 is SGDLS and CDR2 is YYNGEE in the germline V gene. The study's findings and limits: Most TCRs appeared rarely, but some public TCRs recurred in many donors. A reported reduction in N-insertions relative to the roughly 640-donor mean was seen in an Asian-associated ancestry cluster in a later analysis.

At sampling all donors were nominally healthy, likely with unrecorded immune exposures. Sequencing input: PBMCs. The J gene is TRBJ1-3, the V gene TRBV9; 9 nucleotides match TRBD1. This clonotype originated in a male donor in good health and CMV-seronegative. CDR3 DNA: TGTGCCAGCGCCTCGGGACAGGGCGATGGAAACACCATATATTTT. Translated, it gives CASASGQGDGNTIYF.